This T cell receptor beta chain was recorded in a study of shared clonotypes between healthy human individuals. Findings and caveats of the study: Among a few donors, roughly 5% of naive CD4 clonotypes were found in common.

Sequencing was performed with immunoSEQ multiplex PCR; in TCRdb, only in-frame clones are kept and a portion is missing. The sample yields approximately 2.5 million clones, roughly 93% seen once. About this clone: Its antigen is unknown.

The ends were cut back, 1 base at V and 0 bases at J, with 3 bases in the middle. CDR3 size: 13 residues. The germline V gene encodes CDR1 ENHRY and CDR2 SYGVKD. Input material: naive CD4+ T cells from PBMCs. The subset: CD45RA+ positively selected. This chain uses TRBV10-3 with TRBJ1-2; D remains unclear. This sequence was found in a man between 18 and 29 years old in good health. Some clones in this sample may be carry-over from other donors' samples. CDR3 in amino acids: CAISEFSNYGYTF. The CDR3 bases are TGTGCCATCAGTGAGTTTTCTAACTATGGCTACACCTTC.